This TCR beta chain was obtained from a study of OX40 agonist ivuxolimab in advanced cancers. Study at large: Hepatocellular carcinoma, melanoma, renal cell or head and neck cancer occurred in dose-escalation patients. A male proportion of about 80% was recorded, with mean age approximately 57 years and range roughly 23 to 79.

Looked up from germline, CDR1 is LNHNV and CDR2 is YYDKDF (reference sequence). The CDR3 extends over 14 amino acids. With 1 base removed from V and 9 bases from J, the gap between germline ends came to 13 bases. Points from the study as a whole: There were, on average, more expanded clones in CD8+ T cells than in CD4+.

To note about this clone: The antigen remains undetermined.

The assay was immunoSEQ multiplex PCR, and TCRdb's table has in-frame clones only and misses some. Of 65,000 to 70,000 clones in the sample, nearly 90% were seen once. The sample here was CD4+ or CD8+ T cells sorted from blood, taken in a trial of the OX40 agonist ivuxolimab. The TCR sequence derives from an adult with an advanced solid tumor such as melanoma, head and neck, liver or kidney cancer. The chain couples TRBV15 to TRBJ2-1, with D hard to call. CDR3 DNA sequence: TGTGCCACCAGCAGAGGTGGGGTGAGGACTGAGCAGTTCTTC. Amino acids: CATSRGGVRTEQFF. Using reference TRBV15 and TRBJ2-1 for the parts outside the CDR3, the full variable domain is DAMVIQNPRYQVTQFGKPVTLSCSQTLNHNVMYWYQQKSSQAPKLLFHYYDKDFNNEADTPDNFQSRRPNTSFCFLDIRSPGLGDTAMYLCATSRGGVRTEQFFGPGTRLTVL.